These 15 T cell receptor beta chains originate from one sample sequenced in a study of cytomegalovirus exposure and HLA in healthy donors. A multiplex PCR was run with 60 Vbeta primers and 13 Jbeta primers. TCRdb's copy holds only in-frame clones and misses some; the assay was immunoSEQ multiplex PCR. In the table there are around 100,000 clones, 79% of which are singletons. Sequencing was performed on PBMCs. All receptors come from a woman between 40 and 50 years old in good health and CMV-seronegative.

CDR3 residues: CASSLDISNQPQHF. CDR3 coding DNA: TGTGCCAGCAGCTTAGATATCAGCAATCAGCCCCAGCATTTT. V and J are TRBV11-2 and TRBJ1-5, with D uncertain. Per germline, CDR1 SGHAT and CDR2 FQNNGV. This CDR3 is built from 14 residues. The V end was cut by 0 bases, the J end by 1 base, with 4 bases between. Complete variable domain (other parts from reference TRBV11-2 and TRBJ1-5): EAGVAQSPRYKIIEKRQSVAFWCNPISGHATLYWYQQILGQGPKLLIQFQNNGVVDDSQLPKDRFSAERLKGVDSTLKIQPAKLEDSAVYLCASSLDISNQPQHFGDGTRLSIL.

This clone was counted between two and nine times. The V call is TRBV7-8, the J call TRBJ2-2; unclear D gene. This CDR3 is 14 amino acids long. Germline CDR1 and CDR2: SGHVS and FQNEAQ. V gave up 3 bases and J gave up 2 bases, with 7 bases separating them. Written as DNA, the CDR3 is TGTGCCAGCAGCTTGGGCAGTAACACCGGGGAGCTGTTTTTT. This sequence encodes CASSLGSNTGELFF.

This chain connects TRBV2 to TRBJ2-7; weak D call: TRBD1 (6 bases). V shed 6 bases and J shed 0 bases, with 12 bases lying between them. There are 14 residues in the CDR3. CDR1 is SNHLY, CDR2 FYNNEI, per germline. For the CDR3, the DNA is TGTGCCAGCAGAACTAGACAGGCCTCCTACGAGCAGTACTTC. This encodes CASRTRQASYEQYF.

With regard to this clone: One end of the junction is discordant with germline, which a read error may explain. The V and J genes are TRBV7-9 and TRBJ1-1; D remains ambiguous. Germline V gives CDR1 SEHNR, CDR2 FQNEAQ (reference sequence). This CDR3 contains 10 residues. CDR3: CSSSRREAFF. Here the CDR3 DNA reads TGTTCCAGCAGCCGGCGGGAAGCTTTCTTT.

This chain joins TRBV11-2 and TRBJ1-1, with 8 bases lining up with TRBD1. CDR1 SGHAT and CDR2 FQNNGV come from the germline V gene. The CDR3 has 15 residues. The trim removed 5 bases at V and 1 base at J, leaving 6 bases unmatched. CDR3 in amino acids: CASSTRQGRNTEAFF. The DNA of the CDR3 is TGTGCCAGCAGCACCCGACAGGGGAGGAACACTGAAGCTTTCTTT.

The chain links TRBV15 to TRBJ2-7, with 9 bases identical to TRBD1. Per the germline V gene, CDR1 is LNHNV and CDR2 is YYDKDF (reference sequence). Losses at the gene ends were 4 bases for V and 3 bases for J; bases not matched to a gene: 4. The CDR3 sequence is 14 residues long. The DNA for the CDR3 is TGTGCCACCAGCATTGGGACAGGGATCTACGAGCAGTACTTC. Encoded protein: CATSIGTGIYEQYF.

J is TRBJ1-1 and V is TRBV19; perhaps TRBD1 as D (5 bases). The CDR3 runs to 16 residues. Germline V CDR1 and CDR2: LNHDA, SQIVND (reference sequence). V was pared by 1 base and J by 2 bases, with 14 bases between. CDR3: CASSIVSGRKNTEAFF. CDR3 in DNA: TGTGCCAGTAGTATAGTTTCAGGGCGGAAAAACACTGAAGCTTTCTTT.

The chain recombines TRBV4-2 with TRBJ2-5, with 8 bases identical to TRBD1. Germline-derived CDR1 and CDR2 are LGHNA and YNFKEQ. Trimming took 0 bases from V and 4 from J; bases not matched to a gene: 7. The CDR3 runs to 16 residues. In DNA, the CDR3 is TGTGCCAGCAGCCAAGATTTCCAGGGGGCGGGAGAGACCCAGTACTTC. Its protein is CASSQDFQGAGETQYF.

This chain joins TRBV7-2 and TRBJ2-3; 7 bases agree with TRBD2. The CDR3 consists of 13 residues. V trimming: 3 bases; J trimming: 7 bases; junction bases outside the gene matches: 4. Germline V gene lookup returns CDR1 SGHTA and CDR2 FQGNSA. CDR3 sequence: CASSLGTTNTQYF. The DNA of the CDR3 is TGTGCCAGCAGCTTGGGGACTACAAATACGCAGTATTTT.

The chain links TRBV25-1 to TRBJ1-2, with 11 bases lining up with TRBD1. Trimming removed 6 bases from V and 7 bases from J; junction bases left unmatched: 7. The CDR3 extends over 14 amino acids. Looked up from germline, CDR1 is MGHDK and CDR2 is SYGVNS. The CDR3 loop reads CASSTPGTGGGYTF. In nucleotides, the CDR3 is TGTGCCAGCAGCACCCCCGGGACAGGGGGTGGCTACACCTTC.

This sequence joins TRBV28 and TRBJ2-2; 11 bases align to TRBD2. The CDR3 runs to 14 residues. The V and J ends lost 6 bases and 5 bases, in that order; junction bases with no gene match: 2. Per germline, CDR1 MDHEN and CDR2 SYDVKM. The CDR3 DNA is TGTGCCAGCAGGTTAGCGGGAGGGACCGGGGAGCTGTTTTTT. Translation gives CASRLAGGTGELFF.

This chain links TRBV30 with TRBJ1-1, with TRBD1 matching 8 bases. After removal of 3 bases from V and 4 bases from J, the junction contained 4 bases not matched to a gene. The CDR3 sequence is 13 residues long. Germline CDR1 is GTSNPN and CDR2 is SVGIG (reference sequence). The CDR3 loop reads CAWRRTGSTEAFF. The CDR3 DNA is TGTGCCTGGAGACGGACAGGGAGCACTGAAGCTTTCTTT.

V is TRBV29-1 and J is TRBJ1-1; 9 positions agree with TRBD1. This CDR3 region has 13 residues. CDR1 and CDR2 (germline): SQVTM, ANQGSEA. V dropped 7 bases and J dropped 2; count of bases not matched to a gene: 5. Written as DNA, the CDR3 is TGCAGCGCAAGGACAGGGGCTAACACTGAAGCTTTCTTT. Its translation: CSARTGANTEAFF.

CDR3 sequence reads: CASRIGGSGYNSPLHF. CDR3 nucleotide sequence: TGTGCCAGCAGGATAGGGGGATCGGGATATAATTCACCCCTCCACTTT. The chain is built from TRBV28 and TRBJ1-6, with a weak D call TRBD1 (6 bases). CDR1 and CDR2 from the germline V gene are MDHEN and SYDVKM. Trimming cost V 6 bases and J 4 bases, with 16 bases left between them. This CDR3 has 16 residues. The full variable domain, rest sourced from reference TRBV28 and TRBJ1-6, is DVKVTQSSRYLVKRTGEKVFLECVQDMDHENMFWYRQDPGLGLRLIYFSYDVKMKEKGDIPEGYSVSREKKERFSLILESASTNQTSMYLCASRIGGSGYNSPLHFGNGTRLTVT.

The rearrangement uses TRBV11-2 and TRBJ1-2, with TRBD1 identical over 7 bases. This CDR3 spans 13 amino acids. The trim removed 4 bases at V and 4 bases at J, leaving 3 bases unmatched. Per germline, CDR1 SGHAT and CDR2 FQNNGV. CDR3 sequence: CASSSGQPYGYTF. The CDR3 DNA is TGTGCCAGCAGCTCGGGACAGCCCTATGGCTACACCTTC. The variable domain in full, completed from reference TRBV11-2 and TRBJ1-2, reads EAGVAQSPRYKIIEKRQSVAFWCNPISGHATLYWYQQILGQGPKLLIQFQNNGVVDDSQLPKDRFSAERLKGVDSTLKIQPAKLEDSAVYLCASSSGQPYGYTFGSGTRLTVV.